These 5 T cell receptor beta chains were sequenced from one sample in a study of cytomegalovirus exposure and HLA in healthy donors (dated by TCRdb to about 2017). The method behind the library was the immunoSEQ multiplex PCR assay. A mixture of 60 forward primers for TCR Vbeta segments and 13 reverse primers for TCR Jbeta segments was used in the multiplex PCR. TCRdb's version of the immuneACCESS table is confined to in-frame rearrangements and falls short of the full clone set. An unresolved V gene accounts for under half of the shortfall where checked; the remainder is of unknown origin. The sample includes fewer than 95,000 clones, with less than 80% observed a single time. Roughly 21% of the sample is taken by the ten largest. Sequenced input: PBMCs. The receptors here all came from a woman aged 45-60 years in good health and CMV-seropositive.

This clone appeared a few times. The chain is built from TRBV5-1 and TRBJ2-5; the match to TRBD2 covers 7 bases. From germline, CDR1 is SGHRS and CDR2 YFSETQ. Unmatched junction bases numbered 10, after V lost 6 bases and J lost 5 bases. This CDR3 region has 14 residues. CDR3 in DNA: TGCGCCAGCACCAGCGGGGCCCTCGGGGAGACCCAGTACTTC. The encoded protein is CASTSGALGETQYF.

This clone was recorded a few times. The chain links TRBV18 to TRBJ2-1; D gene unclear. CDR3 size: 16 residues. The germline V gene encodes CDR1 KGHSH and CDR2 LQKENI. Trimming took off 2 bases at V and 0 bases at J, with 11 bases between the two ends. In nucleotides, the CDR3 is TGTGCCAGCTCACCAGGTTCCTGGAGCTCCTACAATGAGCAGTTCTTC. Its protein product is CASSPGSWSSYNEQFF.

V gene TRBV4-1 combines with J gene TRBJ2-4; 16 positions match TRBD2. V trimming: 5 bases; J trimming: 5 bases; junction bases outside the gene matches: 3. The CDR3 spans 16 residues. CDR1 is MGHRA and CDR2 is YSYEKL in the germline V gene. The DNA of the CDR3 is TGCGCCAGCAGCTCAGGGACTAGCGGGGGGGAAAACATTCAGTACTTC. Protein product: CASSSGTSGGENIQYF.

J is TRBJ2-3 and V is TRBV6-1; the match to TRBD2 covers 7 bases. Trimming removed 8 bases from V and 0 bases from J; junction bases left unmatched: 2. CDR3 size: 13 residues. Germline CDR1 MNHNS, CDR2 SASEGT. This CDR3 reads CASGSGSTDTQYF. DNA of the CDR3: TGTGCCAGCGGTAGCGGGAGCACAGATACGCAGTATTTT.

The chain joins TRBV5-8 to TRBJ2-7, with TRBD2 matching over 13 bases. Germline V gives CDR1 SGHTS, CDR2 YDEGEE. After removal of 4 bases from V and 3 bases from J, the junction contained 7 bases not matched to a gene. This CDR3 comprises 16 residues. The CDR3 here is CASSPGTSGDIYEQYF. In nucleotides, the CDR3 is TGTGCCAGCAGCCCCGGGACTAGCGGGGACATCTACGAGCAGTACTTC.